This T cell receptor beta chain derives from a study of blood T cells in healthy people across ages. Study overall: Using template switching, researchers captured about one barcoded beta molecule for each two T cells.

The CDR3 is 16 residues long. Trimming left V 2 bases short and J 3 bases short, with 15 bases between. A remark on this clonotype: Antigen: not known.

A second PCR, run for roughly 7 to 11 cycles, used a sample-barcoded 5' primer plus a J-beta primer mix. Via MiXCR, TCRdb re-called the 5' RACE reads, giving one row per CDR3 protein. The sample includes fewer than 1.5 million distinct CDR3 sequences, 42% of them seen just once. With each sample, at least 6 micrograms of total RNA were extracted. Findings and limits, study-wide: It was not known whether donors were CMV positive (a possible confounder of expanded clonotype changes). Among long-lived donors, naive CD4+ cells were more numerous and diversity higher than in aged donors.

The J gene is TRBJ2-3, the V gene TRBV12-3 or TRBV12-4; possible D gene TRBD2, 6 bases. The sequenced sample consisted of blood. This TCR derives from a woman between 18 and 29 years old in good health. CDR3 residues: CASSLWASELTDTQYF. For the CDR3, the DNA is TGTGCCAGCAGTTTATGGGCTAGCGAGTTAACAGATACGCAGTATTTT.